A single sample is the source of the 22 T cell receptor beta chains below, sequenced in a study of cytomegalovirus exposure and HLA in healthy donors. The PCR contained 60 Vbeta and 13 Jbeta primers. The data were produced by immunoSEQ multiplex PCR, yet TCRdb's version contains in-frame clones alone and is incomplete. Here the sample spans approximately 200,000 clones, around 74% being singletons. Sequenced input: PBMCs. These receptors all come from a girl aged 5 to 17 in good health and CMV-seropositive.

This chain links TRBV27 with TRBJ1-4; 8 nucleotides align to TRBD1. CDR1 and CDR2 (germline): MNHEY, SMNVEV (reference sequence). Trimming at V came to 7 bases and at J to 6 bases, leaving 7 bases not matched to a gene. This CDR3 region has 14 residues. CDR3 coding DNA: TGTGCCAGCATCTCCGGACAGGGACATGAAAAACTGTTTTTT. Amino acids: CASISGQGHEKLFF.

This clone was seen only once. The chain recombines TRBV30 with TRBJ1-2; 7 bases align to TRBD1. V shed 5 bases, J shed 2 bases, and the junction held 14 bases outside the gene matches. The length of the CDR3 is 16 residues. Germline V gene data show CDR1 as GTSNPN and CDR2 as SVGIG (reference sequence). The CDR3 loop reads CAWADLFSQGNYGYTF. The CDR3 nucleotides are TGTGCCTGGGCCGACCTATTCTCACAGGGGAACTATGGCTACACCTTC.

The chain uses TRBV6-6 and TRBJ2-1, with TRBD2 matching 8 bases. V was clipped by 2 bases and J by 3 bases; unmatched bases: 3. Germline CDR1 reads MNHNY; CDR2 reads SVGAGI (reference sequence). The CDR3 has 15 residues. The CDR3 nucleotides are TGTGCCAGCAGTTACGGACTAGCCAACTACAATGAGCAGTTCTTC. Amino acids: CASSYGLANYNEQFF.

J is TRBJ1-1 and V is TRBV7-7; D is ambiguous. This CDR3 has 13 residues. Trimming took 2 bases from V and 1 from J, leaving 5 bases between them. Germline loops: CDR1 SSHAT, CDR2 FNYEAQ (reference sequence). The CDR3 is CASSLSKNTEAFF. The CDR3 bases are TGTGCCAGCAGCTTATCCAAGAACACTGAAGCTTTCTTT.

The V call is TRBV7-8, the J call TRBJ2-5, with 9 positions matching TRBD2. The CDR3 runs to 15 residues. Germline assignment: CDR1 SGHVS and CDR2 FQNEAQ. V was pared by 3 bases and J by 2 bases, with 4 bases of the junction left unmatched. The CDR3 nucleotides are TGTGCCAGCAGCTTTCGGCGGGGGGGTCAAGAGACCCAGTACTTC. It yields the protein CASSFRRGGQETQYF. The full variable domain, completed using reference TRBV7-8 and TRBJ2-5, is GAGVSQSPRYKVAKRGQDVALRCDPISGHVSLFWYQQALGQGPEFLTYFQNEAQLDKSGLPSDRFFAERPEGSVSTLKIQRTQQEDSAVYLCASSFRRGGQETQYFGPGTRLLVL.

J is TRBJ1-2 and V is TRBV7-2; D is unclear. There are 14 residues in the CDR3. The germline V and J ends were trimmed by 1 base and 4 bases, with 10 bases remaining between them. Germline V gives CDR1 SGHTA, CDR2 FQGNSA. CDR3 sequence reads: CASSLVEGPYGYTF. The CDR3, as DNA: TGTGCCAGCAGCTTAGTAGAGGGTCCCTATGGCTACACCTTC.

This chain links TRBV7-6 with TRBJ1-4, with TRBD1 matching 9 bases. The CDR3 runs 14 residues. Looked up from germline, CDR1 is SGHVS and CDR2 is FNYEAQ. Unmatched junction bases numbered 5, after V lost 5 bases and J lost 7 bases. This CDR3 reads CASSPDRGGEKLFF. Written as DNA, the CDR3 is TGTGCCAGCAGCCCGGACAGGGGTGGTGAAAAACTGTTTTTT.

V gene TRBV19 combines with J gene TRBJ1-5; D possibly corresponds to TRBD1 (5 bases). The germline V and J ends were trimmed by 3 bases and 0 bases, with 9 bases remaining between them. The germline V gene has CDR1 LNHDA and CDR2 SQIVND (reference sequence). The CDR3 is 15 residues long. The CDR3 sequence is CASSIGGGSNQPQHF. CDR3 coding DNA: TGTGCCAGTAGTATTGGGGGGGGTAGCAATCAGCCCCAGCATTTT.

In DNA form, the CDR3 reads TGTGCCAGCAGCTTAGTCGGGACTAGCGGGGGGGCCCAATATTTT. The encoded protein is CASSLVGTSGGAQYF. The V gene is TRBV7-2, the J gene TRBJ2-3; 16 nucleotides match TRBD2. V lost 1 base and J lost 15; bases outside the gene matches: 7. Germline-derived CDR1 and CDR2 are SGHTA and FQGNSA. The CDR3 totals 15 residues.

This chain uses TRBV7-9 with TRBJ1-2; D not resolved. Germline CDR1 SEHNR, CDR2 FQNEAQ (reference sequence). The CDR3 totals 13 residues. The V and J ends lost 2 bases and 7 bases respectively, with 11 bases between them. This CDR3 reads CASSLLGLGGYTF. CDR3 in DNA: TGTGCCAGCAGCTTACTAGGATTGGGTGGCTACACCTTC.

This chain connects TRBV10-2 to TRBJ1-5, with 7 bases that match TRBD1. The CDR3 contains 13 residues. V lost 10 bases, J lost 3 bases, and 6 bases stayed unmatched. Germline CDR1 WSHSY, CDR2 SAAADI. The CDR3 coding sequence is TGCGCCACCGGACAGGCCTCCAATCAGCCCCAGCATTTT. Protein sequence: CATGQASNQPQHF.

This clone has just a few counts. V is TRBV7-2 and J is TRBJ2-3; D might be TRBD1 (7 bases). Germline V gene data show CDR1 as SGHTA and CDR2 as FQGNSA. V shed 1 base and J shed 8 bases, with 19 bases lying between them. The CDR3 is 16 residues long. The CDR3 nucleotides are TGTGCCAGCAGCTTAGAAGGTGGGACTCCAGGGGGTACGCAGTATTTT. Protein sequence: CASSLEGGTPGGTQYF.

The rearrangement uses TRBV11-2 and TRBJ2-7; D is possibly TRBD2 (7 bases). The V and J ends lost 0 bases and 3 bases respectively, with 12 bases between them. The CDR3 consists of 15 residues. CDR1 and CDR2 (germline): SGHAT, FQNNGV. The CDR3 loop is CASSLEGEGVYEQYF. The DNA of the CDR3 is TGTGCCAGCAGCTTAGAGGGGGAGGGGGTCTACGAGCAGTACTTC.

The V and J genes are TRBV29-1 and TRBJ1-2, with 8 bases that match TRBD1. This CDR3 spans 13 amino acids. V lost 3 bases and J lost 6; bases outside the gene matches: 6. The V gene's germline CDR1 is SQVTM and CDR2 ANQGSEA. The CDR3 is CSVEDRVYDGYTF. The CDR3 nucleotides are TGCAGCGTTGAGGACAGGGTGTACGATGGCTACACCTTC.

This clone has just a few counts. V gene TRBV5-1 combines with J gene TRBJ1-6; 7 positions agree with TRBD1. The J segment lost 10 bases and the V segment lost 2 bases, leaving 9 bases of the junction unmatched. The CDR3 spans 15 residues. Germline CDR1 reads SGHRS; CDR2 reads YFSETQ. In DNA form, the CDR3 reads TGCGCCAGCAGCTTAGGGACAGCCGTTGGGTCACCCCTCCACTTT. Protein product: CASSLGTAVGSPLHF.

The chain has TRBV4-1 and TRBJ1-3, with a possible D match to TRBD1 (6 bases). Germline V gives CDR1 MGHRA, CDR2 YSYEKL. The CDR3 totals 17 residues. Deletions cut 0 bases from V and 4 bases from J, with 16 bases between. The CDR3 loop is CASSQDGVAGVGNTIYF. As DNA, the CDR3 is TGCGCCAGCAGCCAAGATGGGGTCGCAGGGGTGGGAAACACCATATATTTT.

V gene TRBV6-5 combines with J gene TRBJ2-5, with D possibly being TRBD2 (6 bases). Deletions cut 0 bases from V and 5 bases from J, with 10 bases between. The CDR3 contains 14 residues. The germline V gene encodes CDR1 MNHEY and CDR2 SVGAGI. CDR3 region: CASSYSPGRETQYF. The CDR3 nucleotides read TGTGCCAGCAGTTACTCCCCGGGGAGGGAGACCCAGTACTTC.

The chain uses TRBV10-3 and TRBJ1-4; D unresolved. The length of the CDR3 is 12 residues. The germline V gene encodes CDR1 ENHRY and CDR2 SYGVKD. Trimming stripped 10 bases from V and 8 bases from J, with 14 bases between. Here the CDR3 DNA reads TGTGCCACCGCCCAAGGCGGGGAAAAACTGTTTTTT. Its translation: CATAQGGEKLFF.

The J gene is TRBJ2-5, the V gene TRBV12-5; 7 nucleotides match TRBD2. CDR3 length equals 15 residues. The V gene end was trimmed by 4 bases and the J gene end by 4 bases; junction bases not matched to a gene: 9. Germline-derived CDR1 and CDR2 are LGHNT and FRNRAP. This CDR3 is CASGSTLSSGETQYF. CDR3 in DNA: TGTGCTAGTGGTTCAACCCTGTCTAGCGGAGAGACCCAGTACTTC.

This clone was seen only a few times. This chain joins TRBV6-6 and TRBJ1-2; 8 positions agree with TRBD1. This CDR3 is 16 amino acids long. Looked up from germline, CDR1 is MNHNY and CDR2 is SVGAGI (reference sequence). The V segment lost 2 bases and the J segment 8 bases; nucleotides outside the gene matches: 13. Written as DNA, the CDR3 is TGTGCCAGCAGTTACGCAGGGCCGGACACAGGGGGAGGCTACACCTTC. Protein sequence: CASSYAGPDTGGGYTF.

The V and J genes are TRBV10-3 and TRBJ2-1, with 13 positions matching TRBD2. V trimming: 11 bases; J trimming: 11 bases; junction bases outside the gene matches: 9. Germline V gene sequence: CDR1 ENHRY, CDR2 SYGVKD. The CDR3 is 13 amino acids. For the CDR3, the DNA is TGTGCCGCCTCCGGGACTAGCGGGGAAAAGCAGTTCTTC. This translates into CAASGTSGEKQFF.

The chain joins TRBV18 to TRBJ2-3, with D tentatively TRBD2 (6 bases). This CDR3 has 16 residues. CDR1 is KGHSH, CDR2 LQKENI, per germline. V was pared by 3 bases and J by 1 base, with 14 bases between. In nucleotides, the CDR3 is TGTGCCAGCTCACCGGGGGATCCGGGGGGCACAGATACGCAGTATTTT. It is translated as CASSPGDPGGTDTQYF. Full variable domain (missing parts from reference TRBV18 and TRBJ2-3): NAGVMQNPRHLVRRRGQEARLRCSPMKGHSHVYWYRQLPEEGLKFMVYLQKENIIDESGMPKERFSAEFPKEGPSILRIQQVVRGDSAAYFCASSPGDPGGTDTQYFGPGTRLTVL.